This T cell receptor (beta chain) was identified during a study of T cells in Graves' hyperthyroidism and ophthalmopathy. RNA transcripts served as the template for amplifying TCR beta CDR3 regions. The study used the HTBI primer set for a first-round RT-PCR of the TCR CDR3. TCRdb reprocessed the multiplex PCR reads via MiXCR and lists one record per CDR3 protein. This sample has 300,000 to 500,000 distinct CDR3 sequences, with under 15% found just once. At least ten counts were recorded for this clonotype. The J segment lost 0 bases and the V segment lost 4 bases, leaving 6 bases of the junction unmatched. This CDR3 spans 15 amino acids. CDR1 SGHRS and CDR2 YFSETQ come from the germline V gene.

The clonotype comes from a woman in her 30s with Graves' hyperthyroidism. The chain links TRBV5-1 to TRBJ2-7; 8 bases map to TRBD2. Sample: blood. Here the CDR3 DNA reads TGCGCCAGCAGCCGCGGGAGGCAGAGCTCCTACGAGCAGTACTTC. The encoded protein is CASSRGRQSSYEQYF.